Listed below are T cell receptor beta chains from one sample, sequenced in a study of blood T cells in healthy people across ages. TCRdb itself ran the 5' RACE reads through MiXCR, one entry per CDR3 protein. The sample carries roughly 860,000 distinct CDR3 sequences, around 68% recorded once. Specimen: blood. The receptors were sampled from a man younger than 45 in good health. Both conserved end residues are part of each CDR3. Each record gives: clone size, V gene, CDR3 length, J gene, D gene, CDR3 protein, CDR3 DNA. D genes are given only for firm matches. Expanded clones get a size class; other rows say once, few or many, or leave the size out.

size: NA
V: TRBV2
length: 12
J: TRBJ1-2
D: TRBD1
CDR3: CASRGTVGGYTF
DNA: TGTGCCAGCCGTGGGACAGTGGGAGGCTACACCTTC

size: many
V: TRBV14
length: 15
J: TRBJ1-2
D: NA
CDR3: CASSQGYDRPDGYTF
DNA: TGTGCCAGCAGCCAAGGCTACGACAGGCCCGATGGCTACACCTTC

size: NA
V: TRBV5-1
length: 13
J: TRBJ2-1
D: NA
CDR3: CASCLEGYNEQFF
DNA: TGCGCCAGCTGCTTGGAGGGATACAATGAGCAGTTCTTC

size: NA
V: TRBV10-3
length: 13
J: TRBJ1-2
D: TRBD1
CDR3: CAIGGQAHYGYTF
DNA: TGTGCCATCGGGGGACAGGCCCACTATGGCTACACCTTC

size: NA
V: TRBV29-1
length: 16
J: TRBJ2-1
D: TRBD1
CDR3: CSVEDGGDRDIDEQFF
DNA: TGCAGCGTTGAAGATGGCGGGGACAGGGACATTGATGAGCAGTTCTTC

size: NA
V: TRBV18
length: 16
J: TRBJ2-4
D: NA
CDR3: CASSPPAGQGGYGQYF
DNA: TGTGCCAGCTCACCACCGGCTGGGCAGGGCGGCTACGGGCAGTACTTC

size: NA
V: TRBV7-9
length: 15
J: TRBJ2-7
D: NA
CDR3: CASSTFEGRINEQYF
DNA: TGTGCCAGCAGCACTTTTGAGGGTAGAATAAATGAGCAGTACTTC

size: few
V: TRBV7-8
length: 14
J: TRBJ2-7
D: TRBD1
CDR3: CASSPRTGGREQYF
DNA: TGTGCCAGCAGCCCTCGGACAGGGGGCCGCGAGCAGTACTTC

size: NA
V: TRBV20-1
length: 19
J: TRBJ2-5
D: NA
CDR3: CSARDPQMPIWAYQETQYF
DNA: TGCAGTGCTAGAGATCCCCAAATGCCTATCTGGGCCTATCAAGAGACCCAGTACTTC

size: NA
V: TRBV5-6
length: 14
J: TRBJ1-4
D: NA
CDR3: CASSLAVGLEKLFF
DNA: TGTGCCAGCAGCTTGGCCGTAGGATTAGAAAAACTGTTTTTT

size: NA
V: TRBV27
length: 15
J: TRBJ2-7
D: NA
CDR3: CASRGGMGQYYEQYF
DNA: TGTGCCAGCAGGGGAGGGATGGGACAGTACTACGAGCAGTACTTC

size: once
V: TRBV9
length: 14
J: TRBJ2-5
D: NA
CDR3: CASSPGADGETQYF
DNA: TGTGCCAGCAGCCCAGGGGCTGACGGAGAGACCCAGTACTTC

size: NA
V: TRBV4-3
length: 15
J: TRBJ2-1
D: TRBD1
CDR3: CASSQLRTGGDEQFF
DNA: TGCGCCAGCAGCCAACTCAGAACAGGGGGCGATGAGCAGTTCTTC

size: NA
V: TRBV6-1
length: 15
J: TRBJ1-2
D: NA
CDR3: CASSGQIGRDYGYTF
DNA: TGTGCCAGCAGTGGACAGATCGGGAGAGACTATGGCTACACCTTC

size: NA
V: TRBV4-3
length: 15
J: TRBJ2-7
D: TRBD1
CDR3: CASSPWTGRTYGQYF
DNA: TGCGCCAGCAGCCCCTGGACAGGGAGAACTTACGGGCAGTACTTC

size: NA
V: TRBV7-6
length: 15
J: TRBJ1-2
D: TRBD1
CDR3: CASSPNWRDRGGYTF
DNA: TGTGCCAGCAGCCCTAATTGGAGGGACAGAGGCGGCTACACCTTC

size: NA
V: TRBV29-1
length: 14
J: TRBJ2-5
D: TRBD2
CDR3: CSVELAGGRSEQYF
DNA: TGCAGCGTTGAACTAGCGGGGGGGCGAAGTGAGCAGTACTTC

size: NA
V: TRBV6-5
length: 15
J: TRBJ1-2
D: NA
CDR3: CASGPDIWLNYGYTF
DNA: TGTGCCAGCGGTCCGGACATATGGCTTAACTATGGCTACACCTTC

size: NA
V: TRBV27
length: 13
J: TRBJ2-4
D: NA
CDR3: CASSPTGLREQYF
DNA: TGTGCCAGCAGTCCAACCGGGCTAAGGGAGCAGTACTTC

size: once
V: TRBV7-9
length: 16
J: TRBJ2-2
D: NA
CDR3: CASSLRRGRLTGELFF
DNA: TGTGCCAGCAGCTTAAGGCGGGGGCGACTCACCGGGGAGCTGTTTTTT

size: NA
V: TRBV6-6
length: 17
J: TRBJ2-1
D: TRBD2
CDR3: CASSYSPSGDLYNEQFF
DNA: TGTGCCAGCAGTTACAGCCCTAGCGGGGACCTTTACAATGAGCAGTTCTTC

size: NA
V: TRBV29-1
length: 14
J: TRBJ2-7
D: NA
CDR3: CSVTVPIRSYEQYF
DNA: TGCAGCGTAACCGTCCCAATCAGATCCTACGAGCAGTACTTC

size: NA
V: TRBV13
length: 14
J: TRBJ2-1
D: NA
CDR3: CASSLVGGGNEQFF
DNA: TGTGCCAGCAGCTTAGTCGGGGGTGGCAATGAGCAGTTCTTC

size: once
V: TRBV29-1
length: 15
J: TRBJ2-1
D: NA
CDR3: CSVDSIRGIYNEQFF
DNA: TGCAGCGTTGATAGTATTAGGGGAATCTACAATGAGCAGTTCTTC

size: few
V: TRBV9
length: 14
J: TRBJ1-2
D: NA
CDR3: CASSLLTGDYGYTF
DNA: TGTGCCAGCAGCCTTTTAACCGGGGACTATGGCTACACCTTC

size: NA
V: TRBV15
length: 14
J: TRBJ2-5
D: NA
CDR3: CATSRDRGPETQYF
DNA: TGTGCCACCAGCAGAGACAGGGGCCCAGAGACCCAGTACTTC

size: NA
V: TRBV4-3
length: 15
J: TRBJ2-7
D: NA
CDR3: CASSQDQGNLYEQYF
DNA: TGCGCCAGCAGCCAAGATCAGGGGAACCTCTACGAGCAGTACTTC

size: NA
V: TRBV7-9
length: 16
J: TRBJ1-4
D: NA
CDR3: CASSLGQLATNEKLFF
DNA: TGTGCCAGCAGCTTAGGACAACTTGCAACTAATGAAAAACTGTTTTTT

size: NA
V: TRBV25-1
length: 14
J: TRBJ1-2
D: NA
CDR3: CASSNTPGAYGYTF
DNA: TGTGCCAGCAGTAACACTCCCGGAGCCTATGGCTACACCTTC

size: NA
V: TRBV12-3/TRBV12-4
length: 16
J: TRBJ2-1
D: TRBD2
CDR3: CASSLGDGLAGNEQFF
DNA: TGTGCCAGCAGTTTGGGAGATGGACTAGCAGGCAATGAGCAGTTCTTC

size: NA
V: TRBV19
length: 15
J: TRBJ1-6
D: NA
CDR3: CASSIETRENSPLHF
DNA: TGTGCCAGTAGTATAGAGACCAGGGAGAATTCACCCCTCCACTTT

size: few
V: TRBV5-1
length: 15
J: TRBJ2-7
D: NA
CDR3: CASSLRDGYTYEQYF
DNA: TGCGCCAGCAGCCTACGGGACGGATATACCTACGAGCAGTACTTC

size: NA
V: TRBV6-5
length: 16
J: TRBJ2-5
D: TRBD2
CDR3: CASSYFRGEVEETQYF
DNA: TGTGCCAGCAGTTACTTCCGGGGGGAAGTGGAGGAGACCCAGTACTTC

size: NA
V: TRBV3-1
length: 17
J: TRBJ2-1
D: NA
CDR3: CASSQGSGGGVRNEQFF
DNA: TGTGCCAGCAGCCAAGGTTCTGGCGGGGGCGTTAGAAATGAGCAGTTCTTC

size: many
V: TRBV7-2
length: 15
J: TRBJ2-1
D: NA
CDR3: CASSPRLGGGDEQFF
DNA: TGTGCCAGCAGCCCGCGACTAGGAGGGGGCGATGAGCAGTTCTTC

size: NA
V: TRBV30
length: 11
J: TRBJ1-4
D: NA
CDR3: CARHEDKKLFF
DNA: TGTGCCAGACACGAGGATAAAAAACTGTTTTTT

size: NA
V: TRBV6-2/TRBV6-3
length: 11
J: TRBJ1-5
D: NA
CDR3: CASSQGRPQHF
DNA: TGTGCCAGCAGCCAAGGCCGGCCCCAGCATTTT

size: NA
V: TRBV18
length: 14
J: TRBJ1-5
D: TRBD1
CDR3: CASSPRQGSQPQHF
DNA: TGTGCCAGCTCACCCCGACAGGGAAGCCAGCCCCAGCATTTT

size: few
V: TRBV20-1
length: 15
J: TRBJ2-1
D: NA
CDR3: CSAPKGVDSYNEQFF
DNA: TGCAGTGCTCCGAAGGGAGTCGACTCCTACAATGAGCAGTTCTTC

size: NA
V: TRBV6-5
length: 15
J: TRBJ2-5
D: TRBD2
CDR3: CASSYGRGGYETQYF
DNA: TGTGCCAGCAGTTATGGACGGGGGGGCTATGAGACCCAGTACTTC

size: many
V: TRBV5-1
length: 16
J: TRBJ2-6
D: NA
CDR3: CASSLARTAGANVLTF
DNA: TGCGCCAGCAGCTTGGCCAGGACAGCTGGGGCCAACGTCCTGACTTTC

size: NA
V: TRBV10-3
length: 14
J: TRBJ2-5
D: TRBD2
CDR3: CAIGTSGGQETQYF
DNA: TGTGCCATCGGGACTAGCGGGGGACAAGAGACCCAGTACTTC

size: NA
V: TRBV7-9
length: 17
J: TRBJ2-7
D: TRBD2
CDR3: CANSSLSSSGGNYEQYF
DNA: TGTGCCAACAGCTCGCTGTCGAGTAGCGGGGGGAACTACGAGCAGTACTTC

size: NA
V: TRBV6-2/TRBV6-3
length: 14
J: TRBJ2-1
D: TRBD2
CDR3: CASSRAQRGEEQFF
DNA: TGTGCCAGCAGCCGCGCCCAGCGGGGTGAGGAGCAGTTCTTC

size: few
V: TRBV28
length: 17
J: TRBJ1-3
D: TRBD1
CDR3: CASSYRDSSFSGNTIYF
DNA: TGTGCCAGCAGTTACCGGGACAGCTCTTTCTCTGGAAACACCATATATTTT

size: NA
V: TRBV6-6
length: 13
J: TRBJ1-5
D: NA
CDR3: CASSVAVIQPQHF
DNA: TGTGCCAGCAGCGTAGCGGTGATTCAGCCCCAGCATTTT

size: NA
V: TRBV29-1
length: 12
J: TRBJ2-7
D: NA
CDR3: CSVGALGYEQYF
DNA: TGCAGCGTTGGGGCCTTAGGCTACGAGCAGTACTTC

size: NA
V: TRBV18
length: 15
J: TRBJ2-2
D: NA
CDR3: CASSPSSAATGELFF
DNA: TGTGCCAGCTCACCGAGTAGCGCAGCCACCGGGGAGCTGTTTTTT

size: NA
V: TRBV21-1
length: 14
J: TRBJ2-3
D: NA
CDR3: CASSKAPRTDTQYF
DNA: TGTGCCAGCAGCAAAGCGCCACGCACAGATACGCAGTATTTT

size: NA
V: TRBV7-2
length: 15
J: TRBJ2-3
D: TRBD2
CDR3: CASSFSGGGTDTQYF
DNA: TGTGCCAGCAGCTTTAGCGGGGGAGGTACAGATACGCAGTATTTT

size: NA
V: TRBV6-2/TRBV6-3
length: 15
J: TRBJ1-2
D: NA
CDR3: CASSYEAKFGYGYTF
DNA: TGTGCCAGCAGTTACGAGGCGAAATTTGGCTATGGCTACACCTTC

size: NA
V: TRBV6-1
length: 13
J: TRBJ2-5
D: NA
CDR3: CASSRTRGETQYF
DNA: TGTGCCAGCAGTCGGACTAGGGGGGAGACCCAGTACTTC

size: NA
V: TRBV20-1
length: 15
J: TRBJ2-5
D: NA
CDR3: CSARSITGNQETQYF
DNA: TGCAGTGCTAGATCAATAACAGGGAACCAAGAGACCCAGTACTTC

size: NA
V: TRBV29-1
length: 13
J: TRBJ1-5
D: NA
CDR3: CSVTTGPGQPQHF
DNA: TGCAGCGTTACGACAGGACCTGGCCAGCCCCAGCATTTT

size: few
V: TRBV27
length: 15
J: TRBJ2-7
D: TRBD1
CDR3: CASRAGGQDFYEQYF
DNA: TGTGCCAGCAGAGCCGGCGGACAGGACTTCTACGAGCAGTACTTC

size: NA
V: TRBV5-1
length: 15
J: TRBJ2-4
D: TRBD1
CDR3: CASSLGQAIGNIQYF
DNA: TGCGCCAGCAGCCTGGGACAGGCCATCGGAAACATTCAGTACTTC

size: few
V: TRBV29-1
length: 17
J: TRBJ2-7
D: NA
CDR3: CSVHKGLQGQSSYEQYF
DNA: TGCAGCGTTCACAAGGGCCTGCAGGGGCAGAGCTCCTACGAGCAGTACTTC